These 10 T cell receptor beta chains came from one sample sequenced in a study of T cells after yellow fever vaccination. TCRdb analysed the 5' RACE reads with MiXCR anew, one entry per CDR3 protein. The repertoire holds approximately 13,000 distinct CDR3 sequences, with 4.5% to 5% as singletons. The source material was PBMCs, either bulk or a sorted T-cell subset (CD4+, CD8+, memory, or dextramer-sorted; not recorded which), sampled 45 days after the yellow fever booster vaccination. The source of these receptors is a man aged 25-45 years who received the YFV17D yellow fever vaccine.

Note on this clonotype: A read error may be the cause here, since a much bigger clone is one base away. This chain links TRBV27 with TRBJ2-1; D remains ambiguous. The CDR3 runs 14 residues. CDR1 and CDR2 (germline): MNHEY, SMNVEV (reference sequence). The germline V and J ends were trimmed by 3 bases and 2 bases, with 8 bases remaining between them. The CDR3 reads CASSLPPPYNEQFF. CDR3 in DNA: TGTGCCAGCAGTTTGCCCCCCCCCTACAATGAGCAGTTCTTC.

This clonotype was counted ten times or more. This rearrangement joins TRBV20-1 to TRBJ2-7; tentatively, D is TRBD2 (6 bases). Germline V gene data show CDR1 as DFQATT and CDR2 as SNEGSKA (reference sequence). The CDR3 totals 14 residues. Trimming pared 0 bases from V and 5 bases from J, leaving 14 bases between. The CDR3 is CSAREAEGTHEQYF. CDR3 nucleotide sequence: TGCAGTGCTAGAGAAGCGGAGGGAACCCACGAGCAGTACTTC.

This clonotype was seen ten or more times. V and J are TRBV7-9 and TRBJ2-1, with 10 bases matching TRBD1. Losses at the gene ends were 5 bases for V and 7 bases for J; bases not matched to a gene: 8. The CDR3 sequence is 15 residues long. In germline, CDR1 is SEHNR, CDR2 FQNEAQ (reference sequence). The CDR3 DNA reads TGTGCCAGCAGCATGGGACAGGGGAGAGTTAATGAGCAGTTCTTC. Amino acid sequence: CASSMGQGRVNEQFF.

This clonotype was seen many times. The V gene is TRBV6-1, the J gene TRBJ2-2; TRBD2 matches 11 bases. Germline V gives CDR1 MNHNS, CDR2 SASEGT. The junction had 5 bases not matched to a gene; V was cut back by 6 bases and J by 5 bases. CDR3 length: 15 amino acids. The CDR3 spells CASRVIAGGTGELFF. The CDR3 DNA reads TGTGCCAGCAGGGTGATAGCGGGAGGGACCGGGGAGCTGTTTTTT.

This clonotype was observed at least ten times. The chain links TRBV11-3 to TRBJ2-5; unclear D gene. The ends were cut back, 0 bases at V and 1 base at J, with 0 bases in the middle. CDR1 is SGHNT, CDR2 YENEEA, per germline. The CDR3 has 12 residues. CDR3 amino acids: CASSLDQETQYF. For the CDR3, the DNA is TGTGCCAGCAGCTTAGACCAAGAGACCCAGTACTTC.

This clonotype has a handful of counts. Possible read error: a much larger clone is one base away. This sequence joins TRBV11-2 and TRBJ2-3; perhaps TRBD2 as D (6 bases). Germline loops: CDR1 SGHAT, CDR2 FQNNGV. The germline V and J ends were trimmed by 1 base and 2 bases, with 19 bases remaining between them. The CDR3 is made up of 18 amino acids. The DNA for the CDR3 is TGTGCCAGCAGCTTAGTAGTGGTAGCGGTAGAGTTCACAGATACGCAGTATTTT. This sequence encodes CASSLVVVAVEFTDTQYF.

In its sample, this clonotype was seen many times. V usage is TRBV29-1 and J usage is TRBJ1-1, with D possibly matching TRBD1 (5 bases). The V end lost 4 bases, the J end lost 0 bases, and 12 bases lay between the germline ends. Germline-derived CDR1 and CDR2 are SQVTM and ANQGSEA. The CDR3 length is 14 residues. DNA for the CDR3: TGCAGCGTTGGGGTGAGGGGATTGAACACTGAAGCTTTCTTT. It specifies CSVGVRGLNTEAFF.

This clonotype was recorded at least ten times. The chain combines TRBV25-1 with TRBJ1-5, with D possibly being TRBD1 (5 bases). Germline V gives CDR1 MGHDK, CDR2 SYGVNS. With 2 bases removed from V and 4 bases from J, the gap between germline ends came to 12 bases. There are 15 residues in the CDR3. As DNA, the CDR3 is TGTGCCAGCAGTGAAATGACGGGGGGGAATCAGCCCCAGCATTTT. It yields the protein CASSEMTGGNQPQHF.

This clonotype was counted ten times or more. This sequence joins TRBV12-3 or TRBV12-4 and TRBJ2-3; TRBD2 matches at 10 bases. The CDR3 is 17 residues long. J gave up 1 base and V 0 bases, and 4 bases lay outside the gene matches. The CDR3 protein is CASSLARGTSGTDTQYF. The CDR3 DNA follows: TGTGCCAGCAGTTTAGCACGCGGGACTAGCGGCACAGATACGCAGTATTTT.

This clonotype has at least ten counts. The chain employs TRBV7-8 and TRBJ2-2, with D uncertain. Between the trimmed V and J ends, which lost 4 bases and 6 bases, there was a span of 9 bases. Germline CDR1 reads SGHVS; CDR2 reads FQNEAQ. The CDR3 covers 13 residues. The CDR3, as DNA: TGTGCCAGCAGCTGGATGTTAGCCGGGGAGCTGTTTTTT. It specifies CASSWMLAGELFF.